Each of the 3 T cell receptor beta chains below was sequenced from the same sample in a study of siplizumab effects on memory and regulatory T cells. Data came from immunoSEQ multiplex PCR; TCRdb stores just in-frame clones and leaves some out. Here the sample spans about 82,000 clones, about 91% being singletons. Sequenced: Tregs sorted from blood. The receptors shown here come from a human donor in good health.

The V and J genes are TRBV19 and TRBJ1-1; TRBD1 might be the D (5 bases). CDR1 is LNHDA and CDR2 is SQIVND in the germline V gene (reference sequence). The CDR3 is 13 residues long. Trimming pared 5 bases from V and 3 bases from J, leaving 10 bases between. The DNA of the CDR3 is TGTGCCAGTAGTCCATCAGGGTACACTGAAGCTTTCTTT. It encodes CASSPSGYTEAFF.

This chain joins TRBV25-1 and TRBJ1-3, with TRBD1 as a possible D gene (5 bases). The CDR3 is 11 residues long. Germline V gene sequence: CDR1 MGHDK, CDR2 SYGVNS. Trimming pared 5 bases from V and 9 bases from J, leaving 8 bases between. For the CDR3, the DNA is TGTGCCAGCAGTTGGGGGGGCACCATATATTTT. Translating gives CASSWGGTIYF.

The CDR3 DNA follows: TGTGCCAGCAGCTCCGGTGATCTAGATACGCAGTATTTT. It is translated as CASSSGDLDTQYF. The chain links TRBV4-2 to TRBJ2-3, with D uncertain. Per germline, CDR1 LGHNA and CDR2 YNFKEQ. The ends were cut back, 5 bases at V and 5 bases at J, with 11 bases in the middle. The CDR3 sequence is 13 residues long.